These 2 T cell receptor beta chains were all obtained from the same sample, sequenced in a study of blood T cell repertoires in COVID-19. TCRdb keeps only in-frame clones here, not all; method: immunoSEQ multiplex PCR. The repertoire holds 250,000 to 300,000 clones, with 87% as singletons. Sequencing was performed on peripheral blood. Receptor source: a woman between 45 and 60 years old who had recovered from COVID-19.

V is TRBV7-9 and J is TRBJ2-7; D is ambiguous. The CDR3 loop spans 16 amino acids. The V gene's germline CDR1 is SEHNR and CDR2 FQNEAQ (reference sequence). V was clipped by 1 base and J by 0 bases, with 13 bases between them. The CDR3: CASSLVARRSSYEQYF. CDR3 sequence (DNA): TGTGCCAGCAGCTTAGTCGCACGCCGTAGCTCCTACGAGCAGTACTTC.

The rearrangement joins TRBV6-4 to TRBJ1-2; 9 nucleotides line up with TRBD1. This CDR3 spans 13 amino acids. The trim removed 6 bases at V and 5 bases at J, leaving 4 bases unmatched. Germline-derived CDR1 and CDR2 are MRHNA and SNTAGT. CDR3 protein: CASSAGTGYGYTF. The CDR3 DNA reads as TGTGCCAGCAGCGCCGGGACAGGGTATGGCTACACCTTC.